The subject of this entry is one TCR beta chain. The data originate from a study of blood T cell repertoires in COVID-19. Overall study: Acute-phase and convalescent COVID-19 samples originated in the United States, Italy and Spain. Sources were T cells, B-cell-depleted T cells, or PBMCs; the material itself was cDNA or gDNA.

The CDR3 is 11 amino acids. Trimming removed 10 bases from V and 5 bases from J, with 11 bases in between. The germline gives CDR1 MNHEY, CDR2 SVGAGI. Authors' methods: Nucleated cell counts were estimated from reference gene primer amplification. Clones were sequenced by immunoSEQ multiplex PCR, and TCRdb holds only the in-frame ones, with some missing. V and J calls and clone size come straight from that table; D and trimming were deduced from the DNA. This table holds 140,000 to 150,000 clones, around 81% found once. This TCR was recovered from a human donor in a cohort sampled during active COVID-19. V and J are TRBV6-5 and TRBJ2-5; tentatively, D is TRBD1 (7 bases). Sequencing input: peripheral blood. The CDR3 reads CATGGSETQYF. The CDR3, as DNA: TGTGCCACAGGGGGGTCGGAGACCCAGTACTTC.